The 20 T cell receptor beta chains in this list originate from one sample, sequenced in a study of blood T cell repertoires in COVID-19. Clones were read by immunoSEQ multiplex PCR, and TCRdb kept only the in-frame ones, dropping some. The sample lists around 89,000 clones, about three quarters occurring once. The specimen sequenced was peripheral blood. These receptors all stem from a woman of 80 years or more with acute or convalescent COVID-19.

J is TRBJ1-5 and V is TRBV6-6; 9 positions match TRBD1. This CDR3 is built from 15 residues. V shed 6 bases, J shed 7 bases, and the junction held 10 bases outside the gene matches. Germline loops: CDR1 MNHNY, CDR2 SVGAGI (reference sequence). Here the CDR3 reads CASRDPGQGAQPQHF. CDR3 nucleotide sequence: TGTGCCAGCAGAGATCCGGGACAGGGCGCCCAGCCCCAGCATTTT.

The CDR3 region has the DNA TGTGCCAGCAGCAAAGGGACAGGGGAATCTGGAAACACCATATATTTT. This gives the protein CASSKGTGESGNTIYF. The gene calls are TRBV3-1 (or the pseudogene TRBV3-2) and TRBJ1-3, with 10 bases lining up with TRBD1. Germline CDR1 is LGHDT and CDR2 is YNNKEL (reference sequence). The CDR3 is 16 residues long. V lost 5 bases to trimming and J lost 1 base; unmatched junction nucleotides: 5.

This chain uses TRBV2 with TRBJ1-1, with a tentative D call TRBD1 (5 bases). CDR1 is SNHLY, CDR2 FYNNEI, per germline. The CDR3 sequence is 15 residues long. V lost 8 bases, J lost 2 bases, and 18 bases lay in between. The CDR3 DNA is TGTGCCAGCGAGGAGGGGAGTCTCATAAACACTGAAGCTTTCTTT. Protein: CASEEGSLINTEAFF.

The J gene is TRBJ1-6, the V gene TRBV9, with 8 bases matching TRBD1. After removal of 0 bases from V and 10 bases from J, the junction contained 9 bases not matched to a gene. CDR1 is SGDLS, CDR2 YYNGEE, per germline. This CDR3 has 16 residues. The CDR3 DNA is TGTGCCAGCAGCGTAGCACGGGACAGGATAGGCTCACCCCTCCACTTT. Its translation is CASSVARDRIGSPLHF.

V gene TRBV3-1 (or the pseudogene TRBV3-2) combines with J gene TRBJ1-5; no definite D call. CDR3 length: 14 amino acids. Germline V lookup: CDR1 LGHDT, CDR2 YNNKEL (reference sequence). Trimming removed 6 bases at V and 4 bases at J, with 13 bases between. This chain's CDR3 is CASSVGVLNQPQHF. The CDR3 coding sequence is TGTGCCAGCAGTGTCGGAGTCTTGAATCAGCCCCAGCATTTT.

The chain links TRBV19 to TRBJ1-4; TRBD1 aligns across 8 bases. V lost 7 bases, J lost 9 bases, and 13 bases stayed unmatched. The CDR3 loop spans 15 amino acids. Germline V gene lookup returns CDR1 LNHDA and CDR2 SQIVND (reference sequence). CDR3 region: CASTPRGTGLKKLFF. The CDR3 DNA reads TGTGCCAGTACCCCGCGGGGGACAGGATTAAAAAAACTGTTTTTT. Complete variable domain (other parts from reference TRBV19 and TRBJ1-4): DGGITQSPKYLFRKEGQNVTLSCEQNLNHDAMYWYRQDPGQGLRLIYYSQIVNDFQKGDIAEGYSVSREKKESFPLTVTSAQKNPTAFYLCASTPRGTGLKKLFFGSGTQLSVL.

V gene TRBV18 combines with J gene TRBJ2-3, with TRBD2 identical over 7 bases. The CDR3 length is 14 residues. The V gene end was trimmed by 3 bases and the J gene end by 3 bases; junction bases not matched to a gene: 3. In germline, CDR1 is KGHSH, CDR2 LQKENI. CDR3 in DNA: TGTGCCAGCTCACCCCTCGGGGGGACAGATACGCAGTATTTT. Encoded protein: CASSPLGGTDTQYF. Supplemented by reference TRBV18 and TRBJ2-3, the full variable domain reads NAGVMQNPRHLVRRRGQEARLRCSPMKGHSHVYWYRQLPEEGLKFMVYLQKENIIDESGMPKERFSAEFPKEGPSILRIQQVVRGDSAAYFCASSPLGGTDTQYFGPGTRLTVL.

This chain connects TRBV5-1 to TRBJ1-4, with D possibly matching TRBD1 (5 bases). The CDR3 covers 16 residues. V was cut by 4 bases and J by 8 bases, with 21 bases left in between. Per the germline V gene, CDR1 is SGHRS and CDR2 is YFSETQ. CDR3 amino acids: CASSQGGQGDWEKLFF. The CDR3, as DNA: TGCGCCAGCAGCCAAGGCGGCCAGGGTGATTGGGAAAAACTGTTTTTT.

The chain uses TRBV25-1 and TRBJ1-1, with 7 nucleotides matching TRBD1. With 7 bases clipped from V and 5 bases from J, the junction kept 1 base outside the gene matches. Germline V gene data show CDR1 as MGHDK and CDR2 as SYGVNS. The CDR3 totals 11 residues. As DNA, the CDR3 is TGTGCCAGCACAGGGGGGACTGAAGCTTTCTTT. This translates into CASTGGTEAFF.

The CDR3 spells CASTRGGAGVANTGELFF. DNA for the CDR3: TGTGCCAGCACCCGCGGGGGGGCGGGGGTAGCGAACACCGGGGAGCTGTTTTTT. This chain connects TRBV5-4 to TRBJ2-2; 9 nucleotides line up with TRBD2. Looked up from germline, CDR1 is SGHNT and CDR2 is YYREEE (reference sequence). After removal of 6 bases from V and 0 bases from J, the junction contained 12 bases not matched to a gene. This CDR3 is built from 18 residues.

The chain's CDR3 is CASSPSTVYGYTF. The CDR3, as DNA: TGTGCCAGCAGCCCGTCGACAGTCTATGGCTACACCTTC. The rearrangement uses TRBV7-2 and TRBJ1-2, with a possible D match to TRBD1 (5 bases). This CDR3 comprises 13 residues. Trimming pared 5 bases from V and 4 bases from J, leaving 11 bases between. The V gene's germline CDR1 is SGHTA and CDR2 FQGNSA.

This chain links TRBV5-1 with TRBJ1-1; D is perhaps TRBD1 (6 bases). Germline V gene sequence: CDR1 SGHRS, CDR2 YFSETQ. The germline V and J ends were trimmed by 2 bases and 0 bases, with 8 bases remaining between them. This CDR3 is 14 amino acids long. For the CDR3, the DNA is TGCGCCAGCAGCTTCTACAGGGTGAACACTGAAGCTTTCTTT. Its protein is CASSFYRVNTEAFF.

The rearrangement links TRBV15 to TRBJ2-5, with D possibly matching TRBD2 (5 bases). The CDR3 sequence is 13 residues long. The V gene lost 3 bases and the J gene lost 7 bases, with 12 bases spanning the gap. Germline lookup yields CDR1 LNHNV and CDR2 YYDKDF (reference sequence). The CDR3 reads CATSSETRGTQYF. The CDR3 nucleotides are TGTGCCACCAGCAGTGAGACTCGGGGGACCCAGTACTTC.

The chain links TRBV13 to TRBJ1-1; TRBD1 matches at 8 bases. V lost 5 bases, J lost 4 bases, and 6 bases stayed unmatched. The CDR3 is made up of 14 amino acids. The germline CDR1 and CDR2 sequences are PRHDT and FYEKMQ (reference sequence). In DNA form, the CDR3 reads TGTGCCAGCAGCCGAGACAGGGGCTTCACTGAAGCTTTCTTT. It yields the protein CASSRDRGFTEAFF.

This clone was seen just once. This chain joins TRBV2 and TRBJ2-7, with D possibly matching TRBD1 (5 bases). Trimming removed 6 bases at V and 0 bases at J, with 21 bases between. Germline CDR1 and CDR2: SNHLY and FYNNEI. This CDR3 region has 17 residues. The CDR3 DNA sequence: TGTGCCAGCAGGCCCACGCAGGGTCTTTCCTTCTCCTACGAGCAGTACTTC. The encoded protein is CASRPTQGLSFSYEQYF.

Here the CDR3 DNA reads TGTGCCAGCAGCCAGGGGGCTAGCGGGGGGGCGGCCAAAAACATTCAGTACTTC. This encodes CASSQGASGGAAKNIQYF. The chain links TRBV3-1 (or the pseudogene TRBV3-2) to TRBJ2-4, with TRBD2 matching over 12 bases. V shed 3 bases, J shed 1 base, and the junction held 7 bases outside the gene matches. Germline loops: CDR1 LGHDT, CDR2 YNNKEL (reference sequence). This CDR3 is 18 amino acids long.

The chain uses TRBV29-1 and TRBJ1-3; TRBD1 is a possible D gene (5 bases). This CDR3 has 13 residues. Trimming shortened V by 8 bases and J by 0 bases, and 11 bases separated the two germline ends. From germline, CDR1 is SQVTM and CDR2 ANQGSEA. The CDR3 nucleotides are TGCAGCATTGGGGGGGGCTCTGGAAACACCATATATTTT. It is translated as CSIGGGSGNTIYF.

This clone appeared a single time. This sequence joins TRBV4-1 and TRBJ1-4; 11 nucleotides agree with TRBD1. The V gene's germline CDR1 is MGHRA and CDR2 YSYEKL. V dropped 1 base and J dropped 3; count of bases not matched to a gene: 1. This CDR3 is 16 amino acids long. CDR3 in amino acids: CASSQGDRGANEKLFF. The CDR3 DNA reads as TGCGCCAGCAGCCAAGGGGACAGGGGGGCTAATGAAAAACTGTTTTTT.

The V and J genes are TRBV30 and TRBJ2-5, with D perhaps TRBD2 (5 bases). Germline V lookup: CDR1 GTSNPN, CDR2 SVGIG (reference sequence). This CDR3 has 13 residues. Trimming pared 3 bases from V and 2 bases from J, leaving 10 bases between. CDR3 loop: CAWSLRLQETQYF. In DNA form, the CDR3 reads TGTGCCTGGAGCCTACGACTACAAGAGACCCAGTACTTC.

Regarding this clone: The sample carries other DNA sequences with the same CDR3. The chain uses TRBV7-2 and TRBJ1-1, with TRBD1 matching 8 bases. Germline V gene data show CDR1 as SGHTA and CDR2 as FQGNSA. V shed 1 base, J shed 2 bases, and the junction held 3 bases outside the gene matches. This CDR3 contains 15 residues. CDR3 sequence: CASSLGDRRNTEAFF. For the CDR3, the DNA is TGTGCCAGCAGCTTAGGGGACAGGAGAAACACTGAAGCTTTCTTT.